The entry below gives a single TCR beta chain sequence along with its context. The template used for profiling TCR beta VDJ and CDR3 was genomic DNA. TCRdb reprocessed the reads via MiXCR and lists one record per CDR3 protein. The top ten hold approximately 7.8% of the sample, which has about 240,000 distinct CDR3 sequences, about 44% seen once. This CDR3 region has 14 residues. Looked up from germline, CDR1 is SQVTM and CDR2 is ANQGSEA. V was pared by 4 bases and J by 2 bases, with 8 bases of the junction left unmatched. This sample was included in a study of CD8+CD57+ T cells in acquired aplastic anemia. Study-level information: DNA per sorted CD4+ or CD8+ sample ranged roughly 0.19 to 27.4 ug, averaging roughly 3.2 ug.

Patients sequenced had flow cytometry evidence of CD8+CD57+ cell expansion. The chain joins TRBV29-1 to TRBJ2-7; 7 positions match TRBD1. The sequenced sample consisted of sorted CD4+, CD8+, or CD8+CD57+ T cells (not recorded which) from PBMCs. The clonotype was recovered from a human donor with aplastic anemia. DNA for the CDR3: TGCAGCGTTGTCGAGGACAGGATCCCCTACGAGCAGTACTTC. Translation gives CSVVEDRIPYEQYF.